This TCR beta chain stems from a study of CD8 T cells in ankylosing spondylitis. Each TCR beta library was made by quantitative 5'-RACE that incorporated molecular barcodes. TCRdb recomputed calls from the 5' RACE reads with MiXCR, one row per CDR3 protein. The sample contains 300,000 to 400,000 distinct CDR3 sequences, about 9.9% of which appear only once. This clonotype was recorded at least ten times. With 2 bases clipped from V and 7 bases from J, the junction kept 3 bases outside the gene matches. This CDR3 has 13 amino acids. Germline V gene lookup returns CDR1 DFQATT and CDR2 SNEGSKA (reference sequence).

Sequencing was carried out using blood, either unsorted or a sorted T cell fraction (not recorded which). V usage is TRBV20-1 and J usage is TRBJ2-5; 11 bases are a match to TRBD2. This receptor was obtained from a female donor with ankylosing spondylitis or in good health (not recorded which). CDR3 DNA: TGCAGTGCTAGACTAGCGGGAGGAGGGACCCAGTACTTC. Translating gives CSARLAGGGTQYF.